This TCR beta chain was obtained from a study of T cell repertoires in cytomegalovirus infection. Study in general: It can be stated that public TCR beta signatures indicated CMV infection as well as a matching HLA type. Broader study findings: Clonotypes of TCR beta that were HLA-C-restricted and CMV-specific dominated the ex vivo response. Public TCR beta family frequency separated CMV-and-HLA carriers, including in an independent cohort.

Germline CDR1 DFQATT, CDR2 SNEGSKA (reference sequence). V was pared by 3 bases and J by 4 bases, with 15 bases between. The CDR3 extends over 14 amino acids. TCRdb processed the reads anew with MiXCR; each CDR3 protein has one entry. In the table there are some 300,000 distinct CDR3 sequences, approximately 10% of which are singletons. This clonotype was counted ten times or more. The antigen is unknown. V is TRBV20-1 and J is TRBJ1-2, with D possibly TRBD1 on 5 matching bases. The sequence came from a human donor in good health (CMV status not recorded). Some clones in this sample may be carry-over from other donors' samples. The specimen sequenced was PBMCs. The CDR3 nucleotides read TGCAGTGCTAGGAGCCGGGACTATAGCTATGGCTACACCTTC. It codes for CSARSRDYSYGYTF.